This T cell receptor (beta chain) was profiled in a study of cytomegalovirus exposure and HLA in healthy donors. Broader study findings: Later examination showed HLA-associated TCR beta chains had greater clonal expansion than equally common others.

Remarks on this clone: Its matching antigen is unknown.

The V end was cut by 1 base, the J end by 5 bases, with 8 bases between. Germline V gene data show CDR1 as SGHNT and CDR2 as YENEEA. This CDR3 is built from 14 residues. The PCR was carried out with 60 Vbeta primers and 13 Jbeta primers. Some clones are missing from TCRdb's copy, which holds only in-frame ones; the method was immunoSEQ multiplex PCR. The sample yields some 160,000 clones, around 72% seen once. This receptor was taken from a man between 40 and 49 years old in good health and CMV-seronegative. The sample was PBMCs. This chain links TRBV11-3 with TRBJ2-2; the D gene is possibly TRBD1 (6 bases). DNA for the CDR3: TGTGCCAGCAGCTTAGGAGGGGGTACCGGGGAGCTGTTTTTT. Protein product: CASSLGGGTGELFF. The full variable domain, in which reference TRBV11-3 and TRBJ2-2 provide the parts outside the CDR3, is EAGVVQSPRYKIIEKKQPVAFWCNPISGHNTLYWYLQNLGQGPELLIRYENEEAVDDSQLPKDRFSAERLKGVDSTLKIQPAELGDSAVYLCASSLGGGTGELFFGEGSRLTVL.